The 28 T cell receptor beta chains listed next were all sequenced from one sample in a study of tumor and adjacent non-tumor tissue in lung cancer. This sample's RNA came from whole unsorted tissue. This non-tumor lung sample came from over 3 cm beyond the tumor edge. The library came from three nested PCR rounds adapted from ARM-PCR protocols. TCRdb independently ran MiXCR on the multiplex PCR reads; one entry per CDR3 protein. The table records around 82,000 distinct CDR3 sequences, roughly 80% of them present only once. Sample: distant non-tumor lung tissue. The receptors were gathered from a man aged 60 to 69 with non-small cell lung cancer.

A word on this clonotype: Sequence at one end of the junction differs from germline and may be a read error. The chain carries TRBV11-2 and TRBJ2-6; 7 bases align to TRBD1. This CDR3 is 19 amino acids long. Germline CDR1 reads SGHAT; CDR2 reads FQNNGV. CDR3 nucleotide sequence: TGTGCCAGCGGCTTAGTTTCAAAGGACAGGCCCTCTGGGGCCAACATCCTGACTTTC. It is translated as CASGLVSKDRPSGANILTF.

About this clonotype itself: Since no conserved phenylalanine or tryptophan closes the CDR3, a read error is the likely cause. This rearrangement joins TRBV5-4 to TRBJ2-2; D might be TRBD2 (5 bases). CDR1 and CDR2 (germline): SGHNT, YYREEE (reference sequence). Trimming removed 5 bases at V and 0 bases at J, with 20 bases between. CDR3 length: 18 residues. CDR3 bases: TGTGCCAGCAGTTTGAATGGTCAGCGGCAAACGAACACCGGGGAGCTGTTTATT. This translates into CASSLNGQRQTNTGELFI.

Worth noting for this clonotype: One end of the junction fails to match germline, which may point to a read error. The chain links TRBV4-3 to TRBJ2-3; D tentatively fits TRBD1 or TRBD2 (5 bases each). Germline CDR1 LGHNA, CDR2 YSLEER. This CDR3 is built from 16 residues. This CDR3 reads CASSQDRADTIDMQYF. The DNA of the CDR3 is TGCGCCAGCAGCCAAGATAGAGCGGACACCATAGATATGCAGTATTTT.

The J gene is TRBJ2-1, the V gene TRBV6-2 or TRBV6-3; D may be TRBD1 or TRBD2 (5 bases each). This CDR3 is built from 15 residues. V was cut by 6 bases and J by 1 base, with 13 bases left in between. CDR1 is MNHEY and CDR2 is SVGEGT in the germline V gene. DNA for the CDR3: TGTGCCAGCAGACTGAGGGGTAGTTCCTACAATGAGCAGTTCTTC. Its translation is CASRLRGSSYNEQFF.

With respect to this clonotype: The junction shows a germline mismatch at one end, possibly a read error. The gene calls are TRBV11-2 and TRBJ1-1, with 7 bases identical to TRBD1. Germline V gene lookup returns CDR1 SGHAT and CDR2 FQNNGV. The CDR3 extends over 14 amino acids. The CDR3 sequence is CASRHFQGDTDAFF. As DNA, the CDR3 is TGTGCCAGCAGGCATTTCCAGGGGGACACTGATGCTTTCTTT.

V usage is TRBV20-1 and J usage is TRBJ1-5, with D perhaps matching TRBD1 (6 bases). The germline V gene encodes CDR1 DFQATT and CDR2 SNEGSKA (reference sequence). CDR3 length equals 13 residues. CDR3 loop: CRAKTGAGQPQHF. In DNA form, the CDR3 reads TGCAGGGCCAAGACGGGGGCGGGTCAGCCCCAGCATTTT.

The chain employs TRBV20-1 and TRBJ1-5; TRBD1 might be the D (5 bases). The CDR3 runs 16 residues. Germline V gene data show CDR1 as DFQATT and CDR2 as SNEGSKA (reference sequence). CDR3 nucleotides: TGCATAGCCCTCCCGACGGGGCGCGCGGGCAATCAGCCCCAGCATTTT. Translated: CIALPTGRAGNQPQHF.

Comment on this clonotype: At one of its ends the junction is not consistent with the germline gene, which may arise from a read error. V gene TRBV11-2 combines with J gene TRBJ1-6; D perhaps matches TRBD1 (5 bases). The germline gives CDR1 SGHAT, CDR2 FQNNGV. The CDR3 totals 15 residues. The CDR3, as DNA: TGTGCCAGCGGGGGTCCAGGACATAGTGATTCACCCCTCTACTTT. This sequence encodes CASGGPGHSDSPLYF.

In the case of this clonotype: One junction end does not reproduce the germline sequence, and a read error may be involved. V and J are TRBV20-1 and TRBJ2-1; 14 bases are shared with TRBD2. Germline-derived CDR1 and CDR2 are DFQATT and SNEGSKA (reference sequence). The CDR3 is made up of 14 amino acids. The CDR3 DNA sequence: TGTGGTGCTAGAGGGGGACTAGCGGGAGATGAGCAGTTCTTC. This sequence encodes CGARGGLAGDEQFF.

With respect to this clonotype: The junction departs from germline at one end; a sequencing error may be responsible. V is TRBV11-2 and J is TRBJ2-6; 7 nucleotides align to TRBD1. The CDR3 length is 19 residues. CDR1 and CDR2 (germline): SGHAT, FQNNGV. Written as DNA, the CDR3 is TGTGTCAGCAGCTTAGTTCCAAAGGACAGGATCTCTGGGGCCAACGTCCTGAGTTTC. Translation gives CVSSLVPKDRISGANVLSF.

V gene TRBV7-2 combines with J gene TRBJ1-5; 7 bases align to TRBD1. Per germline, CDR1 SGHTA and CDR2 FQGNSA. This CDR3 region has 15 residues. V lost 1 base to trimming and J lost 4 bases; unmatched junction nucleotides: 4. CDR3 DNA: TGTGCCAGCAGCTTAGGTCGGGGACAGAATCAGCCCCAGCATTTT. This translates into CASSLGRGQNQPQHF.

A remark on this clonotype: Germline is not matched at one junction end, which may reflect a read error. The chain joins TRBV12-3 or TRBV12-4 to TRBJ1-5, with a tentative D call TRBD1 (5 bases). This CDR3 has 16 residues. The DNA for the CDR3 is TGTGCCAGCATTCCCCAGGCAGGGACGAGCAATCAACCCCAGCATTTT. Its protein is CASIPQAGTSNQPQHF.

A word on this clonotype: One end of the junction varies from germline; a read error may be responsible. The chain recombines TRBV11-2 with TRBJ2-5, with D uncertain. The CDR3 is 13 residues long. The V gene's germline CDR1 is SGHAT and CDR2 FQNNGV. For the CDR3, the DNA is TGTGCCAGAAGCTCTTCAGAGGAAGAGATCCAGTACTTC. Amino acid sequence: CARSSSEEEIQYF.

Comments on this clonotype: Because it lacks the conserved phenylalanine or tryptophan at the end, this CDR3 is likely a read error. For the CDR3, the DNA is TGCGCCAGCAGCCAAGAAGAGGGGAACTATGGCTACACCTCC. Its protein product is CASSQEEGNYGYTS. The chain joins TRBV4-3 to TRBJ1-2; weak D call: TRBD1 (5 bases). The CDR3 totals 14 residues. Trimming cost V 0 bases and J 2 bases, with 7 bases left between them. The V gene's germline CDR1 is LGHNA and CDR2 YSLEER.

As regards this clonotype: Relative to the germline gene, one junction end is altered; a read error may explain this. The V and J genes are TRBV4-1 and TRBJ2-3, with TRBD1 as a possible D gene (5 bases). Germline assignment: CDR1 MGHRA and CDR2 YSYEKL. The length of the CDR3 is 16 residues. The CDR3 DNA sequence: TGCGTCAGCAGCCAAGATACAGGCTTCTTAACAGATACACAGTATTTT. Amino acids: CVSSQDTGFLTDTQYF.

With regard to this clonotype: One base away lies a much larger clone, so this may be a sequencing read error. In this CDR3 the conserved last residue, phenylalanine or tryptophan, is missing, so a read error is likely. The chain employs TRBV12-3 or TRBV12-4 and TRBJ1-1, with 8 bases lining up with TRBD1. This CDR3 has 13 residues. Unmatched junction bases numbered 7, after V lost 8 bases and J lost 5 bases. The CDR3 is CASRAQGATEAFL. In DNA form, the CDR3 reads TGTGCCAGCCGCGCTCAGGGGGCTACTGAAGCTTTCCTT.

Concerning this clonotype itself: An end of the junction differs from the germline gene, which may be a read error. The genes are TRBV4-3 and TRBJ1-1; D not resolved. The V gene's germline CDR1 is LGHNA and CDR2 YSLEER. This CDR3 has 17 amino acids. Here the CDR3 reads CACSQDVPGSSGTKAFF. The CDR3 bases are TGCGCCTGCAGCCAAGACGTTCCGGGCAGCTCGGGCACTAAAGCTTTCTTT.

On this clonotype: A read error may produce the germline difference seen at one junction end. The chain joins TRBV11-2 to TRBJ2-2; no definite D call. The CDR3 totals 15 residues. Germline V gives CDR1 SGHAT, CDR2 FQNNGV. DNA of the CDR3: TGTGCCAGCAGCGAAGGTGGCCGAAGTACCGTGGAGTTGTTTTTT. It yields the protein CASSEGGRSTVELFF.

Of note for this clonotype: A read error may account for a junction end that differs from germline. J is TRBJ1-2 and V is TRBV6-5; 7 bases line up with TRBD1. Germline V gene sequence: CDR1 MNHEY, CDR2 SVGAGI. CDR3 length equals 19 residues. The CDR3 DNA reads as TGTACCAGCAGTTACTCGAACCACTTTCCGGGACAGAGTCCCTATGGCTACACCTTC. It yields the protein CTSSYSNHFPGQSPYGYTF.

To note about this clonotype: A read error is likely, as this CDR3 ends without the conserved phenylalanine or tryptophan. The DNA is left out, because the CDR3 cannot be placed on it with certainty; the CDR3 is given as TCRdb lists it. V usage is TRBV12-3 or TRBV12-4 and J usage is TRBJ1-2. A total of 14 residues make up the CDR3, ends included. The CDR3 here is CASSLGLVSSGYAS.

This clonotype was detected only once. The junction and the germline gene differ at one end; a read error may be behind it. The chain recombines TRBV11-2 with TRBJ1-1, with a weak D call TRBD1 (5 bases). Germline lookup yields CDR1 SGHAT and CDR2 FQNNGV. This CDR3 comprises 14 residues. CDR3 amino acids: CAISIVGRGTGAFF. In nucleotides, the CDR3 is TGTGCCATCAGCATAGTAGGGAGGGGCACTGGAGCTTTCTTT. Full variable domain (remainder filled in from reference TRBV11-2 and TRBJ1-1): EAGVAQSPRYKIIEKRQSVAFWCNPISGHATLYWYQQILGQGPKLLIQFQNNGVVDDSQLPKDRFSAERLKGVDSTLKIQPAKLEDSAVYLCAISIVGRGTGAFFGQGTRLTVV.

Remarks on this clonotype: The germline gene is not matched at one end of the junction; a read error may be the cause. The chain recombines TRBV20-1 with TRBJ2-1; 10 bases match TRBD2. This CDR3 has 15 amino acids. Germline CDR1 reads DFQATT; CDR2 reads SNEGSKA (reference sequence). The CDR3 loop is CSVREGSGRSNAQFF. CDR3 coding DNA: TGCAGTGTTAGAGAGGGTAGCGGGAGGAGCAATGCGCAGTTCTTC.

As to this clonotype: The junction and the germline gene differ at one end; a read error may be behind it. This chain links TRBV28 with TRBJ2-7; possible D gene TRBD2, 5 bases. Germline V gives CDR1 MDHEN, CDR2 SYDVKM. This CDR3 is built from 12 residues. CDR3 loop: CASSLQEDDQYF. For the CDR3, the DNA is TGTGCCAGCAGTTTACAGGAGGACGACCAGTACTTC.

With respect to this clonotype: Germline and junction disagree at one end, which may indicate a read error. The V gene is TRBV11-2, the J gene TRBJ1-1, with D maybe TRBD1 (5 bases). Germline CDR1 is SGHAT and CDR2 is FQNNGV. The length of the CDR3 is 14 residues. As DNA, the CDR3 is TGTGACAGCAGCTTAGCCGGGAGGGGCACTGAAGCTTACTTC. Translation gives CDSSLAGRGTEAYF.

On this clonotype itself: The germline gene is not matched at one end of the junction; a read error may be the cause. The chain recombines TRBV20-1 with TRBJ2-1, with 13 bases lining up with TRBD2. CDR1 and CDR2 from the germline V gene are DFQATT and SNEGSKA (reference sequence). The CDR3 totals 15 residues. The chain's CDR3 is CSAKPTSGRANEQLF. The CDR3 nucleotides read TGCAGTGCTAAGCCAACTAGCGGGAGGGCCAATGAGCAGTTATTC.

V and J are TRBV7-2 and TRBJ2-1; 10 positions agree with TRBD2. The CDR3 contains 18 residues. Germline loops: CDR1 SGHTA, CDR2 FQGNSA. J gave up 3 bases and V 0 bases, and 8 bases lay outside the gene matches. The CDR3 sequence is CASSLAGSSGRSYNEQFF. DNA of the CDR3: TGTGCCAGCAGCTTAGCTGGGAGTAGCGGGAGGAGCTACAATGAGCAGTTCTTC.

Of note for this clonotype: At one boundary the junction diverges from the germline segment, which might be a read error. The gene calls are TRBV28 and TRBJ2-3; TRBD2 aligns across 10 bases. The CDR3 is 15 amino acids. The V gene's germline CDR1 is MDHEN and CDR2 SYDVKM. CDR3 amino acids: CASSPEREGPRCAVF. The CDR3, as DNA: TGTGCCAGCAGTCCCGAGCGGGAGGGCCCCAGATGCGCAGTATTT.

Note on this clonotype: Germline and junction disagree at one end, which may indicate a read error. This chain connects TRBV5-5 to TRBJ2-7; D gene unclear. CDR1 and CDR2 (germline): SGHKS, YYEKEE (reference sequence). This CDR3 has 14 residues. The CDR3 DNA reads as TGTGACAGCAGCCAAAACCTGCACCTCCACGAGCAGTACTTC. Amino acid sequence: CDSSQNLHLHEQYF.